These 31 T cell receptor beta chains originate from one sample sequenced in a study of human T cells and chemical hapten exposure. Unfractionated whole blood served as the source for total RNA extraction. TCRdb re-called the 5' RACE reads with MiXCR, one entry per CDR3 protein. This table has roughly 120,000 distinct CDR3 sequences, roughly 19% appearing once. Receptor source: a human donor in good health.

This clonotype was counted between two and nine times. V usage is TRBV12-3 or TRBV12-4 and J usage is TRBJ2-2; 7 nucleotides line up with TRBD1. The CDR3 totals 16 residues. The V segment lost 2 bases and the J segment 5 bases; nucleotides outside the gene matches: 8. The CDR3 sequence is CASSLTRGRGTGELFF. DNA for the CDR3: TGTGCCAGCAGTTTAACGAGGGGCAGGGGGACCGGGGAGCTGTTTTTT.

V gene TRBV7-9 combines with J gene TRBJ2-7; possible D gene TRBD1, 7 bases. The germline gives CDR1 SEHNR, CDR2 FQNEAQ (reference sequence). Trimming pared 10 bases from V and 2 bases from J, leaving 15 bases between. The CDR3 is 13 amino acids. The DNA for the CDR3 is TGTGCCACCGGGGGACAGATGACCTACGAGCAGTACTTC. This sequence encodes CATGGQMTYEQYF.

Only a few counts were recorded for this clonotype. V is TRBV2 and J is TRBJ2-1, with 8 bases identical to TRBD2. Germline V CDR1 and CDR2: SNHLY, FYNNEI. The CDR3 runs 15 residues. The ends lost 6 bases at V and 6 bases at J; junction bases unmatched: 10. CDR3 in DNA: TGTGCCAGCAGAGCGGGAGAGGCAATATTCAATGAGCAGTTCTTC. Residues: CASRAGEAIFNEQFF.

This clonotype was seen more than once but under ten times. The CDR3: CAISTTGGGGNIQYF. CDR3 nucleotide sequence: TGTGCCATCAGTACGACAGGGGGCGGCGGAAACATTCAGTACTTC. The chain is built from TRBV10-3 and TRBJ2-4, with 10 bases lining up with TRBD1. Germline V gene sequence: CDR1 ENHRY, CDR2 SYGVKD. The CDR3 loop spans 15 amino acids. J gave up 6 bases and V 5 bases, and 7 bases lay outside the gene matches.

The V and J genes are TRBV20-1 and TRBJ2-1; 10 nucleotides agree with TRBD2. Per the germline V gene, CDR1 is DFQATT and CDR2 is SNEGSKA (reference sequence). This CDR3 has 16 amino acids. V gave up 2 bases and J gave up 6 bases; unmatched junction bases: 10. The CDR3 here is CSARYEREGLGNEQFF. The CDR3 nucleotides read TGCAGTGCTAGATACGAGCGGGAGGGCCTGGGCAATGAGCAGTTCTTC.

This chain uses TRBV20-1 with TRBJ2-7; 9 nucleotides align to TRBD2. The CDR3 covers 13 residues. The V segment lost 6 bases and the J segment 5 bases; nucleotides outside the gene matches: 8. Germline V gene lookup returns CDR1 DFQATT and CDR2 SNEGSKA (reference sequence). DNA of the CDR3: TGCAGTGCGGCGGGGGGGCCTGAGGACGAGCAGTACTTC. Protein sequence: CSAAGGPEDEQYF.

There are a few counts of this clonotype. This rearrangement joins TRBV7-2 to TRBJ1-5; D is ambiguous. The ends were cut back, 1 base at V and 4 bases at J, with 11 bases in the middle. This CDR3 is 15 amino acids long. Germline CDR1 reads SGHTA; CDR2 reads FQGNSA. In DNA, the CDR3 is TGTGCCAGCAGCTTAGTTCCAGAAAAGAATCAGCCCCAGCATTTT. This encodes CASSLVPEKNQPQHF.

The rearrangement joins TRBV7-2 to TRBJ2-3, with 9 bases identical to TRBD2. The CDR3 runs to 15 residues. The J segment lost 8 bases and the V segment lost 5 bases, leaving 11 bases of the junction unmatched. Germline V gene data show CDR1 as SGHTA and CDR2 as FQGNSA. The CDR3 sequence is CASSRLAGDPGTQYF. CDR3 sequence (DNA): TGTGCCAGCAGCCGGTTAGCGGGAGACCCCGGTACGCAGTATTTT.

The genes are TRBV25-1 and TRBJ2-7; possible D gene TRBD2, 6 bases. The CDR3 runs to 13 residues. The V and J ends lost 3 bases and 7 bases respectively, with 13 bases between them. Germline values: CDR1 MGHDK, CDR2 SYGVNS. CDR3 residues: CASSEGIGGEQYF. CDR3 sequence (DNA): TGTGCCAGCAGTGAGGGGATTGGGGGGGAGCAGTACTTC.

This clonotype was detected a few times. The chain uses TRBV5-4 and TRBJ2-5, with TRBD2 matching over 11 bases. V lost 4 bases and J lost 1; bases outside the gene matches: 3. This CDR3 has 15 residues. Per the germline V gene, CDR1 is SGHNT and CDR2 is YYREEE (reference sequence). CDR3: CASSPTSGSQETQYF. Written as DNA, the CDR3 is TGTGCCAGCAGCCCCACTAGCGGGAGCCAAGAGACCCAGTACTTC.

The chain employs TRBV2 and TRBJ1-5, with D possibly matching TRBD1 (5 bases). Trimming removed 7 bases from V and 6 bases from J, with 13 bases in between. The germline CDR1 and CDR2 sequences are SNHLY and FYNNEI. The CDR3 contains 13 residues. CDR3 sequence (DNA): TGTGCCAGCAAGGGGCGTGATAGTCAGCCCCAGCATTTT. Encoded protein: CASKGRDSQPQHF.

This clonotype was recorded at least ten times. The V call is TRBV4-1, the J call TRBJ2-7; a possible D gene is TRBD2 (6 bases). The CDR3 contains 17 residues. The V gene's germline CDR1 is MGHRA and CDR2 YSYEKL. Trimming pared 3 bases from V and 1 base from J, leaving 19 bases between. The CDR3 bases are TGCGCCAGCAGCCAGGTACCATTAGCGGCCAAATCCTACGAGCAGTACTTC. Its protein product is CASSQVPLAAKSYEQYF.

This clonotype has just one count. The chain has TRBV29-1 and TRBJ2-4; D ambiguous. Trimming shortened V by 2 bases and J by 0 bases, and 2 bases separated the two germline ends. Germline CDR1 and CDR2: SQVTM and ANQGSEA. CDR3 length: 12 residues. The CDR3 nucleotides read TGCAGCGTTGAAATAGCCAAAAACATTCAGTACTTC. Amino acid sequence: CSVEIAKNIQYF.

The V gene is TRBV28, the J gene TRBJ2-3, with D possibly matching TRBD2 (5 bases). CDR3 size: 15 residues. V was shortened by 8 bases and J by 1 base, with 16 bases between the two germline ends. Germline lookup yields CDR1 MDHEN and CDR2 SYDVKM. The CDR3 region has the DNA TGTGCCAGCCAGAGTAGGGTGAGGGGCACAGATACGCAGTATTTT. It translates to CASQSRVRGTDTQYF. Full variable domain (outside the CDR3, taken from reference TRBV28 and TRBJ2-3): DVKVTQSSRYLVKRTGEKVFLECVQDMDHENMFWYRQDPGLGLRLIYFSYDVKMKEKGDIPEGYSVSREKKERFSLILESASTNQTSMYLCASQSRVRGTDTQYFGPGTRLTVL.

The chain combines TRBV5-1 with TRBJ2-1; 9 bases fit TRBD2. Looked up from germline, CDR1 is SGHRS and CDR2 is YFSETQ. The V gene end was trimmed by 0 bases and the J gene end by 3 bases; junction bases not matched to a gene: 4. The CDR3 spans 16 residues. The chain's CDR3 is CASSLAPSGIYNEQFF. CDR3 nucleotides: TGCGCCAGCAGCTTGGCGCCTAGCGGGATCTACAATGAGCAGTTCTTC.

The genes are TRBV12-3 or TRBV12-4 and TRBJ1-1; 10 bases match TRBD1. CDR3 size: 16 residues. V shed 5 bases and J 3 bases; nucleotides not matched to a gene: 9. CDR3 nucleotide sequence: TGTGCCAGCAGTCGGCGACAGGGGGCTCGTTACACTGAAGCTTTCTTT. It specifies CASSRRQGARYTEAFF.

The chain is built from TRBV20-1 and TRBJ2-7, with TRBD2 identical over 11 bases. The length of the CDR3 is 15 residues. The germline V gene encodes CDR1 DFQATT and CDR2 SNEGSKA (reference sequence). J gave up 4 bases and V 1 base, and 6 bases lay outside the gene matches. The CDR3 loop reads CSARGRLAGLYEQYF. In DNA, the CDR3 is TGCAGTGCTAGAGGTCGACTAGCGGGACTATACGAGCAGTACTTC.

This clonotype was observed a few times. CDR3 nucleotides: TGTGCCAGCACCCCGGACATCCAGGGGGCTTGGACCGGGGAGCTGTTTTTT. This codes for CASTPDIQGAWTGELFF. This chain links TRBV28 with TRBJ2-2; 8 bases match TRBD1. Germline CDR1 reads MDHEN; CDR2 reads SYDVKM. The CDR3 runs to 17 residues. The junction had 15 bases not matched to a gene; V was cut back by 7 bases and J by 5 bases.

This chain uses TRBV28 with TRBJ1-1; D is undetermined. V was clipped by 3 bases and J by 0 bases, with 11 bases between them. Per germline, CDR1 MDHEN and CDR2 SYDVKM. The CDR3 is made up of 15 amino acids. The CDR3 DNA sequence: TGTGCCAGCAGTTTCCACGGAAGAATGAACACTGAAGCTTTCTTT. Its translation: CASSFHGRMNTEAFF.

The chain has TRBV11-2 and TRBJ2-7; a possible D gene is TRBD1 (5 bases). The V gene lost 3 bases and the J gene lost 3 bases, with 6 bases spanning the gap. CDR1 and CDR2 from the germline V gene are SGHAT and FQNNGV. There are 12 residues in the CDR3. CDR3 in amino acids: CASSFDSYEQYF. CDR3 bases: TGTGCCAGCAGCTTCGACAGCTACGAGCAGTACTTC.

This clonotype was observed a handful of times. The chain is built from TRBV5-5 and TRBJ2-1; D gene unclear. V was clipped by 2 bases and J by 2 bases, with 17 bases between them. The CDR3 has 17 residues. Germline V gene sequence: CDR1 SGHKS, CDR2 YYEKEE (reference sequence). CDR3 bases: TGTGCCAGCAGCTTCGTCGCGGCAGCCGCCCCCTACAATGAGCAGTTCTTC. Encoded protein: CASSFVAAAAPYNEQFF.

The V gene is TRBV5-1, the J gene TRBJ2-5; D possibly corresponds to TRBD2 (5 bases). The germline V gene has CDR1 SGHRS and CDR2 YFSETQ. The CDR3 consists of 14 residues. V was pared by 4 bases and J by 3 bases, with 13 bases between. CDR3 nucleotide sequence: TGCGCCAGCAGCCGATCCCGGGATAAAGAGACCCAGTACTTC. As protein: CASSRSRDKETQYF.

In its sample, this clonotype was seen a few times. The chain is built from TRBV6-1 and TRBJ2-2; no reliable D call. Germline CDR1 and CDR2: MNHNS and SASEGT. V lost 9 bases and J 8 bases, leaving 19 bases between the germline ends. The CDR3 runs to 14 residues. This CDR3 reads CASRPALPPGELFF. For the CDR3, the DNA is TGTGCCAGTCGACCCGCCCTCCCCCCGGGGGAGCTGTTTTTT.

In DNA, the CDR3 is TGTGCCAGCAGCCACCTCCCCGGAGGACAGGGGAATGAAAAACTGTTTTTT. Its protein product is CASSHLPGGQGNEKLFF. The chain uses TRBV14 and TRBJ1-4; 9 bases match TRBD1. Germline V gene sequence: CDR1 SGHDN, CDR2 FVKESK. Trimming at V came to 3 bases and at J to 5 bases, leaving 10 bases not matched to a gene. CDR3 size: 17 residues.

The chain links TRBV7-8 to TRBJ2-2; D may be TRBD1 or TRBD2 (5 bases each). The V and J ends lost 5 bases and 10 bases respectively, with 17 bases between them. In germline, CDR1 is SGHVS, CDR2 FQNEAQ. The CDR3 has 14 residues. This chain's CDR3 is CASSPPGPRKELFF. CDR3 nucleotides: TGTGCCAGCAGCCCCCCGGGACCCCGTAAGGAGCTGTTTTTT.

This clonotype was counted at least ten times. One end of the junction fails to match germline, which may point to a read error. CDR3 loop: CASSLGLSGPQETQYF. CDR3 DNA: TGTGCTAGCAGCTTAGGTCTTAGCGGGCCCCAAGAGACCCAGTACTTC. The V and J genes are TRBV7-7 and TRBJ2-5; 7 bases line up with TRBD2. This CDR3 has 16 amino acids. CDR1 SSHAT and CDR2 FNYEAQ come from the germline V gene (reference sequence).

This clonotype was detected only a few times. The chain has TRBV6-2 or TRBV6-3 and TRBJ2-4; 9 bases are shared with TRBD1. The trim removed 6 bases at V and 4 bases at J, leaving 16 bases unmatched. CDR3 length equals 18 residues. Germline V gene data show CDR1 as MNHEY and CDR2 as SVGEGT. The CDR3 region is CASRKPGQGGFGKNIQYF. The CDR3 DNA sequence: TGTGCCAGCAGAAAACCGGGACAGGGAGGATTCGGGAAAAACATTCAGTACTTC.

The genes are TRBV24-1 and TRBJ2-5; 14 nucleotides line up with TRBD2. The V gene's germline CDR1 is KGHDR and CDR2 SFDVKD. The V and J ends lost 2 bases and 5 bases, in that order; junction bases with no gene match: 3. The CDR3 runs 16 residues. CDR3 coding DNA: TGTGCCACCAGTGATTCAGGACTAGCGGGAGGCGAGACCCAGTACTTC. As protein: CATSDSGLAGGETQYF.

The CDR3 coding sequence is TGTGCCATCAGTCTAGCGGGAGCTGGCACAGATACGCAGTATTTT. Amino acids: CAISLAGAGTDTQYF. The chain recombines TRBV10-3 with TRBJ2-3, with 10 bases identical to TRBD2. Germline CDR1 and CDR2: ENHRY and SYGVKD. The CDR3 has 15 amino acids. With 5 bases clipped from V and 1 base from J, the junction kept 3 bases outside the gene matches.

The CDR3 region is CASSPRDHPSYEQYF. The CDR3 nucleotides read TGTGCCAGCAGCCCCCGGGACCATCCCTCCTACGAGCAGTACTTC. The V call is TRBV5-5, the J call TRBJ2-7, with D perhaps given as TRBD1 or TRBD2 (5 bases each). The V end was cut by 4 bases, the J end by 0 bases, with 14 bases between. Germline V gene lookup returns CDR1 SGHKS and CDR2 YYEKEE (reference sequence). This CDR3 has 15 amino acids.

This clonotype was observed a handful of times. This chain connects TRBV28 to TRBJ1-2, with D perhaps TRBD1 (5 bases). Deletions cut 4 bases from V and 4 bases from J, with 22 bases between. This CDR3 region has 17 residues. The germline V gene has CDR1 MDHEN and CDR2 SYDVKM. CDR3 amino acids: CASSSPTGGATLYGYTF. DNA for the CDR3: TGTGCCAGCAGTTCCCCAACGGGAGGGGCGACTCTCTATGGCTACACCTTC.